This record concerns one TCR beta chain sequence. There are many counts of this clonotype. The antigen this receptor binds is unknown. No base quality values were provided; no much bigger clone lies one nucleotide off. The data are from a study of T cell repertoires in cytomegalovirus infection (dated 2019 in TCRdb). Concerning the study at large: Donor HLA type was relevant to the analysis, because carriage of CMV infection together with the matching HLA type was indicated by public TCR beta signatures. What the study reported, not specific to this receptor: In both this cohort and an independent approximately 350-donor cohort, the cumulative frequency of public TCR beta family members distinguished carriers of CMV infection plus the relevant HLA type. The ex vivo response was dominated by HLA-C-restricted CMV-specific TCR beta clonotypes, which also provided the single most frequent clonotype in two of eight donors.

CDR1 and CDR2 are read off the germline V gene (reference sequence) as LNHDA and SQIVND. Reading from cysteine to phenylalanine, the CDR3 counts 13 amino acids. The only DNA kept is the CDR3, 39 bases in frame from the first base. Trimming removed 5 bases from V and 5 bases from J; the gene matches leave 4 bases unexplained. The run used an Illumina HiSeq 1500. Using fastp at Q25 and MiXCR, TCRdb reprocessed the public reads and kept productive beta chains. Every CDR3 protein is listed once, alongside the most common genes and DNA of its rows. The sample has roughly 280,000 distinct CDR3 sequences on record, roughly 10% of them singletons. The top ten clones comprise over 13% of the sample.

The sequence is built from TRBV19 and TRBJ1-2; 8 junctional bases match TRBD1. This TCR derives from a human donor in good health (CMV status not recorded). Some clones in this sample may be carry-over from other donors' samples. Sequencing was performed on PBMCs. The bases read TGTGCCAGTAGTCCTCGACAGGGGTATGGCTACACCTTC. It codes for CASSPRQGYGYTF.